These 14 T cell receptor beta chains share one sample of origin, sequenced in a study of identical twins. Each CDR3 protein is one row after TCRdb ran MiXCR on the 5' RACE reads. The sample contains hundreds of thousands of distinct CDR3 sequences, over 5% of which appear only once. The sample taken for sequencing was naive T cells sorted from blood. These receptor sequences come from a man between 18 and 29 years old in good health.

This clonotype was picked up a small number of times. The CDR3 region is CASSSSAGWGSPLHF. CDR3 nucleotide sequence: TGTGCCAGCAGTTCTAGTGCGGGGTGGGGATCACCCCTCCACTTT. The chain joins TRBV7-2 to TRBJ1-6; D not certain. CDR3 length: 15 amino acids. The V and J ends lost 6 bases and 10 bases respectively, with 19 bases between them. Germline V gene lookup returns CDR1 SGHTA and CDR2 FQGNSA.

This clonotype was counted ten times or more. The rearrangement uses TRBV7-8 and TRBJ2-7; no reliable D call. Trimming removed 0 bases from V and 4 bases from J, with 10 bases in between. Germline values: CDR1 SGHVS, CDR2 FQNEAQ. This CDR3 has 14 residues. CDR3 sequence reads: CASSLASVGYEQYV. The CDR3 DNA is TGTGCCAGCAGCTTAGCGAGTGTAGGGTACGAGCAGTACGTC.

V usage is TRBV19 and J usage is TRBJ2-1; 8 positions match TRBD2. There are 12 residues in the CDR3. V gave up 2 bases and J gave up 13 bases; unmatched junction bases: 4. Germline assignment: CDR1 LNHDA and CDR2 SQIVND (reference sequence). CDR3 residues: CASSIYGTSQFF. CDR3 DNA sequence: TGTGCCAGTAGTATATACGGGACTAGTCAGTTCTTC.

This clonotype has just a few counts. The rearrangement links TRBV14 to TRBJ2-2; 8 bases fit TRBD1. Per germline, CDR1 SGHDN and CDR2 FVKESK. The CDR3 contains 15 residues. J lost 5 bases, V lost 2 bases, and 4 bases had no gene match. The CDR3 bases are TGTGCCAGCAGCCAATCCAGGGGGCAAACCGGGGAGCTGTTTTTT. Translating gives CASSQSRGQTGELFF.

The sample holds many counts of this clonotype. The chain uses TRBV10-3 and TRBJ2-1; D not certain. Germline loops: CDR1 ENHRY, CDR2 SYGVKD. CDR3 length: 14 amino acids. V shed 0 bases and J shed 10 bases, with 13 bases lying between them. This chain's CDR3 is CAISESVSLWEQFF. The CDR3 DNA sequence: TGTGCCATCAGTGAGTCAGTTAGCTTGTGGGAGCAGTTCTTC.

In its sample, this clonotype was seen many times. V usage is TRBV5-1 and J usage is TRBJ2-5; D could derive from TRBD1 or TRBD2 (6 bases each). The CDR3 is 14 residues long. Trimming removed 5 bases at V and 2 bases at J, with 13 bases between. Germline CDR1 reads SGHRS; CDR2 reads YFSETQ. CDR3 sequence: CASRLRGDQETQYF. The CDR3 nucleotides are TGCGCCAGCAGACTAAGGGGGGATCAAGAGACCCAGTACTTC. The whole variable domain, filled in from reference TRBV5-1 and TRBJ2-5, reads KAGVTQTPRYLIKTRGQQVTLSCSPISGHRSVSWYQQTPGQGLQFLFEYFSETQRNKGNFPGRFSGRQFSNSRSEMNVSTLELGDSALYLCASRLRGDQETQYFGPGTRLLVL.

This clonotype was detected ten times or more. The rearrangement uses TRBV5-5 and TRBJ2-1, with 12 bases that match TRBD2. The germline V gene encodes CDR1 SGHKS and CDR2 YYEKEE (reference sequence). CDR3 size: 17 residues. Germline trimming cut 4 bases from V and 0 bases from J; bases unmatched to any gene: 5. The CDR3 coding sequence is TGTGCCAGCAGCCTGCTAGCGGGAGGGTTCTCCTACAATGAGCAGTTCTTC. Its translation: CASSLLAGGFSYNEQFF.

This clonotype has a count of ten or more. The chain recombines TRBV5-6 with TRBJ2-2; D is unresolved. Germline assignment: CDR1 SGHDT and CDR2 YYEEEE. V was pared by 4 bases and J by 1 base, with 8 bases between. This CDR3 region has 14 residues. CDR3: CASSPWENTGELFF. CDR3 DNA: TGTGCCAGCAGCCCTTGGGAGAACACCGGGGAGCTGTTTTTT.

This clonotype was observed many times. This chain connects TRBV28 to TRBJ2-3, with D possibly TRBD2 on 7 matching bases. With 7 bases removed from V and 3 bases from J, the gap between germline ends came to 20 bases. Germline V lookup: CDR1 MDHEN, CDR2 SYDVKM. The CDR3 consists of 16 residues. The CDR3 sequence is CASISGGARLTDTQYF. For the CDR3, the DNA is TGTGCCAGCATCTCTGGGGGGGCACGACTAACAGATACGCAGTATTTT.

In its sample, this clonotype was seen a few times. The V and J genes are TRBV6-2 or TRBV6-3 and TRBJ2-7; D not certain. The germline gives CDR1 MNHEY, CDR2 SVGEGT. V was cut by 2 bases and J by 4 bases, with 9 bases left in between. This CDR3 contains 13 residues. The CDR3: CASSYASAYEQYF. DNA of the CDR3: TGTGCCAGCAGTTACGCCTCAGCATACGAGCAGTACTTC.

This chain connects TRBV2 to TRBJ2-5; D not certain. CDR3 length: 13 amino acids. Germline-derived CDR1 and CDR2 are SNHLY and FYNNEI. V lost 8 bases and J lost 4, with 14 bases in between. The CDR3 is CASDARFPETQYF. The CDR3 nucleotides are TGTGCCAGCGATGCGAGGTTCCCAGAGACCCAGTACTTC.

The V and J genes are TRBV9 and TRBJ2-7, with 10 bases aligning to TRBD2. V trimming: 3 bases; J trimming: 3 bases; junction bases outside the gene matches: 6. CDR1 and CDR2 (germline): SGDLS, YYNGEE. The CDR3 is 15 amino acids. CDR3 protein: CASSAGLAADYEQYF. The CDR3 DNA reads TGTGCCAGCAGCGCAGGACTAGCGGCAGACTACGAGCAGTACTTC.

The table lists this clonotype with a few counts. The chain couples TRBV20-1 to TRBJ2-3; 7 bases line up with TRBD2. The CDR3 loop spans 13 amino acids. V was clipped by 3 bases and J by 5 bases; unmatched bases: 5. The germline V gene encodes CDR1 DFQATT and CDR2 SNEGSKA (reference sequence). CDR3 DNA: TGCAGTGCTAGGGCTAGCGGCGGAGATACGCAGTATTTT. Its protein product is CSARASGGDTQYF.

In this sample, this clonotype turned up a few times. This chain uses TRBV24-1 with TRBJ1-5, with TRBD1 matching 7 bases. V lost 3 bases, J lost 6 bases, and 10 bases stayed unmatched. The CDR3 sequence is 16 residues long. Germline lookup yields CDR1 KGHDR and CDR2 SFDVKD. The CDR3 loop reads CATSDQGGVFGQPQHF. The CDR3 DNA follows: TGTGCCACCAGTGATCAGGGGGGCGTCTTCGGTCAGCCCCAGCATTTT.